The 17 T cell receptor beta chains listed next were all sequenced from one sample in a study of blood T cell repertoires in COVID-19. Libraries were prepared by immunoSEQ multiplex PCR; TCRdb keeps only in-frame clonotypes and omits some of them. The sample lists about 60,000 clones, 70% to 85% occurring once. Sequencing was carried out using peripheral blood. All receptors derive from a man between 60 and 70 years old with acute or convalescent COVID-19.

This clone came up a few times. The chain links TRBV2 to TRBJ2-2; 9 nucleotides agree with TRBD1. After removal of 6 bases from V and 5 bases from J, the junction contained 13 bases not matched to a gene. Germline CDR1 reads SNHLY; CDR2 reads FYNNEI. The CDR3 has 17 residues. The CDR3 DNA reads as TGTGCCAGCAGCTCAGCGCCCGGGACAGGGAAAACCGGGGAGCTGTTTTTT. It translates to CASSSAPGTGKTGELFF. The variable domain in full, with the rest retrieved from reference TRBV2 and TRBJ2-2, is EPEVTQTPSHQVTQMGQEVILRCVPISNHLYFYWYRQILGQKVEFLVSFYNNEISEKSEIFDDQFSVERPDGSNFTLKIRSTKLEDSAMYFCASSSAPGTGKTGELFFGEGSRLTVL.

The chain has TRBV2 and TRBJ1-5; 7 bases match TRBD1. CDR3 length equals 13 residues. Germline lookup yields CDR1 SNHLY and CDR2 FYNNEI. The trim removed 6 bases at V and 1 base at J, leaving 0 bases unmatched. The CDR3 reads CASRGQSNQPQHF. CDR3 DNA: TGTGCCAGCAGGGGACAGAGCAATCAGCCCCAGCATTTT.

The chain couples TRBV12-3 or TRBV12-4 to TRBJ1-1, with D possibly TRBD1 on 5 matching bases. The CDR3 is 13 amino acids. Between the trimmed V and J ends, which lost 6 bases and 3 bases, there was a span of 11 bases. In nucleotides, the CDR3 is TGTGCCAGCAGCCCTGGGACTTACACTGAAGCTTTCTTT. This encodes CASSPGTYTEAFF.

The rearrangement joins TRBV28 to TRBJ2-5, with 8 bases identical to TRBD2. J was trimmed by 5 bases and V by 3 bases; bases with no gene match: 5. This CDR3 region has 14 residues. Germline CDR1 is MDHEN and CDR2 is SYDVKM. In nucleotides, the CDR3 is TGTGCCAGCAGTTTCGGACTAGCACCCGAGACCCAGTACTTC. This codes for CASSFGLAPETQYF.

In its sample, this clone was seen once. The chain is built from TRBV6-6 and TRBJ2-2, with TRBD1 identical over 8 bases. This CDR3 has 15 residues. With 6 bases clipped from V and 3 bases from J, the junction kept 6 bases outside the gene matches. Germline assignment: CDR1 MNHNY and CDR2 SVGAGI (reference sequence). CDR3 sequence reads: CASRRPGQDTGELFF. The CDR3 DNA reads TGTGCCAGCAGGAGACCGGGACAGGACACCGGGGAGCTGTTTTTT.

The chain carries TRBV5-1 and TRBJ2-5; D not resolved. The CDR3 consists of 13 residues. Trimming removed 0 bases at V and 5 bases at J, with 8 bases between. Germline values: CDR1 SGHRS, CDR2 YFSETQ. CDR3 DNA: TGCGCCAGCAGCTTGGGAGTGATGGAGACCCAGTACTTC. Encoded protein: CASSLGVMETQYF.

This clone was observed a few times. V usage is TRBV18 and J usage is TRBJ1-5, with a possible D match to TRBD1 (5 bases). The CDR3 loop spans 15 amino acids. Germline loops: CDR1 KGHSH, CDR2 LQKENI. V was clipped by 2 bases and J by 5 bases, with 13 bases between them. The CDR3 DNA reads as TGTGCCAGCTCACCAGGGTCAGGGTCTGATCAGCCCCAGCATTTT. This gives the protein CASSPGSGSDQPQHF.

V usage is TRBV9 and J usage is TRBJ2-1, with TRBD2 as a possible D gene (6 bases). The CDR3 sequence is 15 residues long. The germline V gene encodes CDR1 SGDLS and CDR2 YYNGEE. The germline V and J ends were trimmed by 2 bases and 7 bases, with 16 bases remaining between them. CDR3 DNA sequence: TGTGCCAGCAGCGTCGGCGGGGCCCCGGGGAATGAGCAGTTCTTC. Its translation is CASSVGGAPGNEQFF.

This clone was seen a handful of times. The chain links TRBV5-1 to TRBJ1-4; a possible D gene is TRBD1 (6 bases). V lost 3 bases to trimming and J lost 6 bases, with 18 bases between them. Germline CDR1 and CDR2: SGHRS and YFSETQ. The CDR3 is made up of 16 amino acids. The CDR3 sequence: CASSYGQYYADEKLFF. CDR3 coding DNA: TGCGCCAGCAGCTACGGACAGTACTACGCGGATGAAAAACTGTTTTTT.

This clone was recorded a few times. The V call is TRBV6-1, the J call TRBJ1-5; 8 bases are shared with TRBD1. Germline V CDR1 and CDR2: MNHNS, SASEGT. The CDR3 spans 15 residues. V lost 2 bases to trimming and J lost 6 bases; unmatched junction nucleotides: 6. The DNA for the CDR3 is TGTGCCAGCAGTGAATACAGGGGGAGTTCTCAGCCCCAGCATTTT. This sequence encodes CASSEYRGSSQPQHF.

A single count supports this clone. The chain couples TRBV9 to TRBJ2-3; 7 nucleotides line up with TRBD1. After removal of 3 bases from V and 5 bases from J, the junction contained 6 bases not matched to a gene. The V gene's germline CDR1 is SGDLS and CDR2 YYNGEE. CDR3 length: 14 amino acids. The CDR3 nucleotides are TGTGCCAGCAGCGCTCGGGACAGTCGAGATACGCAGTATTTT. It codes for CASSARDSRDTQYF.

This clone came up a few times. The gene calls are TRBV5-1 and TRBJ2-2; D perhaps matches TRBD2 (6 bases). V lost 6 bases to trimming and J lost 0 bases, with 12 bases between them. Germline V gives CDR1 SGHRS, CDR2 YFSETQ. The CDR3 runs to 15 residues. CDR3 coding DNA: TGCGCCAGCATGTCTGGGACTTCGAACACCGGGGAGCTGTTTTTT. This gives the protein CASMSGTSNTGELFF.

In DNA form, the CDR3 reads TGTGCCACCAGTGAACGGGGGAGGGGCATAGTCGGTGAGCAGTTCTTC. It codes for CATSERGRGIVGEQFF. The chain uses TRBV24-1 and TRBJ2-1; the match to TRBD2 covers 7 bases. Germline V gene lookup returns CDR1 KGHDR and CDR2 SFDVKD. This CDR3 spans 16 amino acids. The ends lost 4 bases at V and 9 bases at J; junction bases unmatched: 14.

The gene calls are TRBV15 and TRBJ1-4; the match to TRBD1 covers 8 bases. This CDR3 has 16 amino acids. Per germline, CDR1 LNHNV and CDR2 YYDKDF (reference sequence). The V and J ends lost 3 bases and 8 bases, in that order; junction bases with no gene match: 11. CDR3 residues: CATSSGSTGVVEKLFF. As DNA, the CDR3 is TGTGCCACCAGCAGTGGGTCGACAGGGGTGGTCGAAAAACTGTTTTTT.

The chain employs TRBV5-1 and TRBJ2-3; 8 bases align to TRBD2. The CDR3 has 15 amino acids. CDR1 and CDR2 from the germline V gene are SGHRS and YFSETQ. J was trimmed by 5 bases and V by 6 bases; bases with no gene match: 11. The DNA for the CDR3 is TGCGCCAGCACTGGAGGGACTAGTCCAAGAGATACGCAGTATTTT. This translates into CASTGGTSPRDTQYF.

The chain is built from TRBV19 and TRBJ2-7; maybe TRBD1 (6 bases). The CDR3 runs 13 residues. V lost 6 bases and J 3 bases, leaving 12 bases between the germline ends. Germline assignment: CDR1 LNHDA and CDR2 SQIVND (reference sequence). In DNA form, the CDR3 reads TGTGCCAGTAGCCGACAGGTATACTACGAGCAGTACTTC. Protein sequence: CASSRQVYYEQYF. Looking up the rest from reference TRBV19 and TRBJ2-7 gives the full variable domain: DGGITQSPKYLFRKEGQNVTLSCEQNLNHDAMYWYRQDPGQGLRLIYYSQIVNDFQKGDIAEGYSVSREKKESFPLTVTSAQKNPTAFYLCASSRQVYYEQYFGPGTRLTVT.

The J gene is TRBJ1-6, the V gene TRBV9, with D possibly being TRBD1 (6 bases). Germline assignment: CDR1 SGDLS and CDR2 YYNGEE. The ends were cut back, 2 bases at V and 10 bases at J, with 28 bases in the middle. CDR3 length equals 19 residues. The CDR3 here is CASSVGSQGRTGLTSPLHF. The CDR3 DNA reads TGTGCCAGCAGCGTCGGCAGTCAGGGGCGAACAGGGTTAACATCACCCCTCCACTTT.